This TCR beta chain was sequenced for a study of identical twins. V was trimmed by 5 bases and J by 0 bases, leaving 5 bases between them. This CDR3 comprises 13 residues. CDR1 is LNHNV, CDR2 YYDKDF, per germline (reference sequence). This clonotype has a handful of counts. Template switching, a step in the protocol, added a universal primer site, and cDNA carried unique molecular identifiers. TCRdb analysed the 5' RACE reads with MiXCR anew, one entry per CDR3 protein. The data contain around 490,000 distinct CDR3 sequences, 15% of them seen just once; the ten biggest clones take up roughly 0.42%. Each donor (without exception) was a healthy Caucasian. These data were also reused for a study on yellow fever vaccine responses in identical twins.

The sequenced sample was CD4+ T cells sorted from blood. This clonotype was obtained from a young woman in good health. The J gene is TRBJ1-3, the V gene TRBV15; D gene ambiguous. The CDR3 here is CATSFSSGNTIYF. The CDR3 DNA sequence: TGTGCCACCAGCTTCAGCTCTGGAAACACCATATATTTT.